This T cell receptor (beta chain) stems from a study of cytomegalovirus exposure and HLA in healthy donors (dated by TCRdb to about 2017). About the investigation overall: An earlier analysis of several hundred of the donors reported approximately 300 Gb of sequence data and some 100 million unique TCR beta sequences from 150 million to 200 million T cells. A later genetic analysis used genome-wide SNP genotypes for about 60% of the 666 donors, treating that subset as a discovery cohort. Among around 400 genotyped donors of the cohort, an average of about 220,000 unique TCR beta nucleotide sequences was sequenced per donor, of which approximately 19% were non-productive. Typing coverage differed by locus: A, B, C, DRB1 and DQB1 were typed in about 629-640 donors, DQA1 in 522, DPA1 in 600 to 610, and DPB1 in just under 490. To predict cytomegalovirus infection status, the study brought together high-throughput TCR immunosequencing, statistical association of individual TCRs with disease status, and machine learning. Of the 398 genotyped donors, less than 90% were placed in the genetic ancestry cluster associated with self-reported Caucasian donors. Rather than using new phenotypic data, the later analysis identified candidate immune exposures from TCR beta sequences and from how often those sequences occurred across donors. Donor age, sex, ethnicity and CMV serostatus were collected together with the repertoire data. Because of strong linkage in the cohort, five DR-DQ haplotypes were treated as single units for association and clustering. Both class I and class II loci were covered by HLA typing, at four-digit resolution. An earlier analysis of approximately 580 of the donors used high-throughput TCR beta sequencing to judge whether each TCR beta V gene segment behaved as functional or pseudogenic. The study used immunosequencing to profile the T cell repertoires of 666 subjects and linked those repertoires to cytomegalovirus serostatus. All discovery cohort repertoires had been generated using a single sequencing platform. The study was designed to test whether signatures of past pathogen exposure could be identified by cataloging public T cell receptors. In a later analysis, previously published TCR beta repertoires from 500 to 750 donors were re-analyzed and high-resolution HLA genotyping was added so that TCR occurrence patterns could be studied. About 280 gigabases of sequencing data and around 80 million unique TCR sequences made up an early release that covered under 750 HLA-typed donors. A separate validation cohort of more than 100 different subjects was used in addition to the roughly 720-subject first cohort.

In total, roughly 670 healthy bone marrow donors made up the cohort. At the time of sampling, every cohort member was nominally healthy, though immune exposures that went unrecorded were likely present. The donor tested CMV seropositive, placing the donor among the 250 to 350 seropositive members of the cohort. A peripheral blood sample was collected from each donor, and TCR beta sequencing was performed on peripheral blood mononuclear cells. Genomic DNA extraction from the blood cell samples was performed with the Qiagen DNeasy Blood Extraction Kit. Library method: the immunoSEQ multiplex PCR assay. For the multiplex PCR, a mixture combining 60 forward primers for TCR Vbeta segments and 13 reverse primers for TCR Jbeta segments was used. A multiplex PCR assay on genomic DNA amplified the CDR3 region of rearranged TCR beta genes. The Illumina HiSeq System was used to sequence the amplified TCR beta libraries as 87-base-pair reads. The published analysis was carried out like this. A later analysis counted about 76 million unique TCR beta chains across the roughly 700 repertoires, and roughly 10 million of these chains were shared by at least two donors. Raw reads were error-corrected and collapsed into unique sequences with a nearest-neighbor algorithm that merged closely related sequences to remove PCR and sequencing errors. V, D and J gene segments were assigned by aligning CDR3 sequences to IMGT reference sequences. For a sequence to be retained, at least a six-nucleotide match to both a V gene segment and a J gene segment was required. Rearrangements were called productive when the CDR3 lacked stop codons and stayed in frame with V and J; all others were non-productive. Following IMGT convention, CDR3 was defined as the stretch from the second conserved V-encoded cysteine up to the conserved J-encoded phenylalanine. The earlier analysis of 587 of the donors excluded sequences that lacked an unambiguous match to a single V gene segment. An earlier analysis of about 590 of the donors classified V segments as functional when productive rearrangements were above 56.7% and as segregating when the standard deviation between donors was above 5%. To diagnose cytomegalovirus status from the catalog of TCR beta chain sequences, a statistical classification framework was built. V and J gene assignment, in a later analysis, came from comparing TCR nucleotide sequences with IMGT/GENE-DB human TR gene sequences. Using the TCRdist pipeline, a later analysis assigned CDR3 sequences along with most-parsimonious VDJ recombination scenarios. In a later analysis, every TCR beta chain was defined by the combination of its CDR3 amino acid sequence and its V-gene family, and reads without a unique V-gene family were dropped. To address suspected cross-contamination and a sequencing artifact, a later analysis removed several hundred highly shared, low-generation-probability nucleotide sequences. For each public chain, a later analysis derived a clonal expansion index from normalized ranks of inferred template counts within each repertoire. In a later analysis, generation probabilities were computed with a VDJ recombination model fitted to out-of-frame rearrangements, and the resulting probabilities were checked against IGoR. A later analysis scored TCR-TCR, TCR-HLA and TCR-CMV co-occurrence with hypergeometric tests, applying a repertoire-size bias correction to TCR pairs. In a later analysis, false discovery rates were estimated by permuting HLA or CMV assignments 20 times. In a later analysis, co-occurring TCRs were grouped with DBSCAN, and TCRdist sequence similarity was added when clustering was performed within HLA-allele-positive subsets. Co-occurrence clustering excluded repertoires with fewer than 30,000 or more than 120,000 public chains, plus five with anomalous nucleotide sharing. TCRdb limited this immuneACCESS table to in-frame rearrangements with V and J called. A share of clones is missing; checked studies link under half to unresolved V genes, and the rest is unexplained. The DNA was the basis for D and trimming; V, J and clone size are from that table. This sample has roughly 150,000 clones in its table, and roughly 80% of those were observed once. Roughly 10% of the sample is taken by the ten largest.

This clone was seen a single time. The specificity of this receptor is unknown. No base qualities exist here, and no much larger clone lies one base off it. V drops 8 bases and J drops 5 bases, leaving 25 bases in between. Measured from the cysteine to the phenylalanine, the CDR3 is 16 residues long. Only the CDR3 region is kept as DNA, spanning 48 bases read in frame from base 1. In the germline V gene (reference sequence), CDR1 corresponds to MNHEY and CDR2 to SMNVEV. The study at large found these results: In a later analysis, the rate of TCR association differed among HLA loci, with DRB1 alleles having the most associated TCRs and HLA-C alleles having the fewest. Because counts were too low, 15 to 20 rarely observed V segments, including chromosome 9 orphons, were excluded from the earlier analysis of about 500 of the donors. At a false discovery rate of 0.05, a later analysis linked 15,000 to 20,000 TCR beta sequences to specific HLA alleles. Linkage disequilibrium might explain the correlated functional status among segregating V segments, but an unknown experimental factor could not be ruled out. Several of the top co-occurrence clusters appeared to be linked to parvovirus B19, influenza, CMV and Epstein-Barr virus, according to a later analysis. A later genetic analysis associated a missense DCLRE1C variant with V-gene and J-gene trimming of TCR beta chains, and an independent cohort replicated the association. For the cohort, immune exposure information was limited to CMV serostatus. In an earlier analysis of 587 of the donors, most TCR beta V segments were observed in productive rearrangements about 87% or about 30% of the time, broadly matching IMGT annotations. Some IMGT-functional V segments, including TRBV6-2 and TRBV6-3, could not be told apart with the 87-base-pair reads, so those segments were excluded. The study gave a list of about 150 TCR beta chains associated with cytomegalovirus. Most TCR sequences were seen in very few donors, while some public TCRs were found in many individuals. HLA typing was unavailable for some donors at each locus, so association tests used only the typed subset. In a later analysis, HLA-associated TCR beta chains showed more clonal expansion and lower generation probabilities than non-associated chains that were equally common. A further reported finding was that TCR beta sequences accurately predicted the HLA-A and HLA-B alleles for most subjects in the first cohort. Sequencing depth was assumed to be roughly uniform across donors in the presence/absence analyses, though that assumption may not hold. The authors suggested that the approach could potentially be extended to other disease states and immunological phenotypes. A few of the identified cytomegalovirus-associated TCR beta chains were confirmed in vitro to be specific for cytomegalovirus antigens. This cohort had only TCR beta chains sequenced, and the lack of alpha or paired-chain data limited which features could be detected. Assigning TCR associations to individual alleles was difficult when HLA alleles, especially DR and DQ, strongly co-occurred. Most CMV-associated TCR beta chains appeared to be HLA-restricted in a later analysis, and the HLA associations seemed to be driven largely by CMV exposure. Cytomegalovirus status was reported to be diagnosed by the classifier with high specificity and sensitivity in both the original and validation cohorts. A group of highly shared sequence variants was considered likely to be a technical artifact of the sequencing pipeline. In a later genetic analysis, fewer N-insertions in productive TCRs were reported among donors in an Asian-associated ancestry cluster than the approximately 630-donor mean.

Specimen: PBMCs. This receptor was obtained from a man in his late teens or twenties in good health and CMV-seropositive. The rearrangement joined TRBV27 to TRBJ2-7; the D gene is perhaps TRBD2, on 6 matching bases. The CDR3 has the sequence CASARTGGRASDEQYF. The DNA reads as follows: TGTGCCAGCGCTAGGACCGGGGGTAGGGCGAGTGACGAGCAGTACTTC.